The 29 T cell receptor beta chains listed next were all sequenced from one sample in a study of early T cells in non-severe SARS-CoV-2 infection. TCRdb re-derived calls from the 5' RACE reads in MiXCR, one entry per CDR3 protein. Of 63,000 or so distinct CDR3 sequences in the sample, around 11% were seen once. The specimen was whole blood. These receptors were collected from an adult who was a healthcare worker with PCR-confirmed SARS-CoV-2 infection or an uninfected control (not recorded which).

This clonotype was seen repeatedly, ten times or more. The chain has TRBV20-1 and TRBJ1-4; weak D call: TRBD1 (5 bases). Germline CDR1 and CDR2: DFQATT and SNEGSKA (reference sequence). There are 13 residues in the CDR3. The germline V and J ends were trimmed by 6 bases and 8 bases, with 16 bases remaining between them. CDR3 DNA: TGCAGTGCCAGACCAGGAGGGGAAGAAAAACTGTTTTTT. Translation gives CSARPGGEEKLFF.

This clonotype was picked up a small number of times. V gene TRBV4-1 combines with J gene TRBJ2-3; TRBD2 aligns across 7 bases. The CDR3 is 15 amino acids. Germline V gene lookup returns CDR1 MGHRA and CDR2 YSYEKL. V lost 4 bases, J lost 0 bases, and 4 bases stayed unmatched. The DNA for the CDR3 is TGCGCCAGCAGCCCGGGACTAAGAAGCACAGATACGCAGTATTTT. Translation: CASSPGLRSTDTQYF.

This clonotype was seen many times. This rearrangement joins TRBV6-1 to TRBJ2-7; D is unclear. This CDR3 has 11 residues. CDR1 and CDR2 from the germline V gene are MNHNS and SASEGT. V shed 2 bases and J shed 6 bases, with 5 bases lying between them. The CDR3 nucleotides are TGTGCCAGCAGTGAAAGGAGCGAGCAGTACTTC. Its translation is CASSERSEQYF.

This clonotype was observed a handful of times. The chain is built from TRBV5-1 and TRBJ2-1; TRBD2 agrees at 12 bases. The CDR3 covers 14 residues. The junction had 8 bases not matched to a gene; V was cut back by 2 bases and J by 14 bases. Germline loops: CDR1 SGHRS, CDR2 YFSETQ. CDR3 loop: CASSFRLAGGQKFF. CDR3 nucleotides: TGCGCCAGCAGCTTTCGGCTAGCGGGAGGGCAGAAGTTCTTC.

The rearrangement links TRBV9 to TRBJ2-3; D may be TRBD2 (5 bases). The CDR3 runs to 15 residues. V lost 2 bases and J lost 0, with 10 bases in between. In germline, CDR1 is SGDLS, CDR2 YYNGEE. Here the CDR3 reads CASSVSAASTDTQYF. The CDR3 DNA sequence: TGTGCCAGCAGCGTGTCAGCGGCTAGCACAGATACGCAGTATTTT.

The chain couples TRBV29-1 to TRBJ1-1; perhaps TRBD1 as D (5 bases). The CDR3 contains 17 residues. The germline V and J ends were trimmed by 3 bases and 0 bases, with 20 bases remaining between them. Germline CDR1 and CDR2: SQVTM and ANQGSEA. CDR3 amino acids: CSVDIIPGRLMNTEAFF. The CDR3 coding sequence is TGCAGCGTTGATATTATCCCGGGGCGATTAATGAACACTGAAGCTTTCTTT.

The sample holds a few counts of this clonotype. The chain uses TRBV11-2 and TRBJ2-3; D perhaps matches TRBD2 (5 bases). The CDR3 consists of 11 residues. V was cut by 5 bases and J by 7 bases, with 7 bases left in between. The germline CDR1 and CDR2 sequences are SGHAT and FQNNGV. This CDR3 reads CASSTGNTQYF. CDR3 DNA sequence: TGTGCCAGCAGCACCGGGAATACGCAGTATTTT.

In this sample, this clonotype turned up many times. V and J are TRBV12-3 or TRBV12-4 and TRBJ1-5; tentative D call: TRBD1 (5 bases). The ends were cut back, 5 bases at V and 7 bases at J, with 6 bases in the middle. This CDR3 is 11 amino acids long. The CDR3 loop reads CASSQGQPQHF. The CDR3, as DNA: TGTGCCAGCAGTCAGGGCCAGCCCCAGCATTTT.

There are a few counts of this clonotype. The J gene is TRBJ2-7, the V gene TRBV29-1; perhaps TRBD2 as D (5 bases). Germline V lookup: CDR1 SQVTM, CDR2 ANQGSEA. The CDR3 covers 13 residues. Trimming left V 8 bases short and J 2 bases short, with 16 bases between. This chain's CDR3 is CSLSPGCPYEQYF. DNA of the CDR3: TGCAGCCTCTCCCCGGGGTGCCCCTACGAGCAGTACTTC.

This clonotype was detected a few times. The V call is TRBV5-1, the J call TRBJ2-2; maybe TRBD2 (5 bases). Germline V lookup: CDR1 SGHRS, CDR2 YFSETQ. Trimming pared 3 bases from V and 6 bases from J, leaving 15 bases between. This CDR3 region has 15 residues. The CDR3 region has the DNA TGCGCCAGCAGCTACCCGGGGTCCTCCCCCGGGGAGCTGTTTTTT. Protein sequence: CASSYPGSSPGELFF.

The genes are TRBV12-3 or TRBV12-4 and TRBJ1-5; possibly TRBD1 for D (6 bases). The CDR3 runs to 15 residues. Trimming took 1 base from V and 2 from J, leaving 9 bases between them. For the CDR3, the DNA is TGTGCCAGCAGTTTAGTGGCAGGGGGCAATCAGCCCCAGCATTTT. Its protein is CASSLVAGGNQPQHF.

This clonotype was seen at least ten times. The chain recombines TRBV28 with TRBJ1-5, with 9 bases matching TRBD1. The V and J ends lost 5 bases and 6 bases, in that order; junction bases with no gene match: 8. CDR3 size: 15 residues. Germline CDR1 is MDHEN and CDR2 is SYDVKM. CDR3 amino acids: CASSEQGARGQPQHF. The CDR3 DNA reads TGTGCCAGCAGTGAACAGGGGGCGCGTGGTCAGCCCCAGCATTTT.

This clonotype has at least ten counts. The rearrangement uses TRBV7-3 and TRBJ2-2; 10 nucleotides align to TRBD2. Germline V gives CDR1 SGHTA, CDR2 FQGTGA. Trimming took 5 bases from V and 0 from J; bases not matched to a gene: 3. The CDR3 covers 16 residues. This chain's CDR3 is CASSVGLAANTGELFF. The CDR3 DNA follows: TGTGCCAGCAGCGTAGGACTAGCGGCGAACACCGGGGAGCTGTTTTTT.

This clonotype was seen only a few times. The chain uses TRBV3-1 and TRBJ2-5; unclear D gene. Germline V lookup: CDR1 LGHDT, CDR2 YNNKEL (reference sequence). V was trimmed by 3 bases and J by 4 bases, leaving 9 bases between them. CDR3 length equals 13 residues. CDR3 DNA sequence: TGTGCCAGCAGCCAGTATGCCCGAGAGACCCAGTACTTC. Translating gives CASSQYARETQYF.

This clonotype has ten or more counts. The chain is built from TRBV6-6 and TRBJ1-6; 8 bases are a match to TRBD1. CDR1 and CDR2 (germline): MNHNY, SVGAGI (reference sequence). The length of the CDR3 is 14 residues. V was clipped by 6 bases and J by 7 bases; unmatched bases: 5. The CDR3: CASSPGQGNSPLHF. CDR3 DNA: TGTGCCAGCAGCCCCGGACAGGGAAATTCACCCCTCCACTTT.

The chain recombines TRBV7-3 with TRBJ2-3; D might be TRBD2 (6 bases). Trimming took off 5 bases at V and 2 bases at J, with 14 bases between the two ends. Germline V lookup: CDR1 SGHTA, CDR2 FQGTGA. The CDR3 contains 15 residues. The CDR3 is CASSRSGYNTDTQYF. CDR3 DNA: TGTGCCAGCAGCCGAAGCGGGTACAACACAGATACGCAGTATTTT.

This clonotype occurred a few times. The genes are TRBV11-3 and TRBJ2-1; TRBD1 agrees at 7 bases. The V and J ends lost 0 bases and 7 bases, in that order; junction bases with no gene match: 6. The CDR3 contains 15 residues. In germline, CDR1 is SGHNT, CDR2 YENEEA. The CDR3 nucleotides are TGTGCCAGCAGCTTAGAAGGGGGCAGTAGAAATGAGCAGTTCTTC. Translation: CASSLEGGSRNEQFF.

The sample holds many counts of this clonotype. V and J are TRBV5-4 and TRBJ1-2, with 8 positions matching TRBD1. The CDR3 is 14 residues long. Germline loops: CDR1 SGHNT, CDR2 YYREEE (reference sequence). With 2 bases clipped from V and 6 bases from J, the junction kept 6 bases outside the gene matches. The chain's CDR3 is CASSFAQGAHGYTF. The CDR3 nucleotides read TGTGCCAGCAGCTTTGCCCAGGGGGCTCATGGCTACACCTTC.

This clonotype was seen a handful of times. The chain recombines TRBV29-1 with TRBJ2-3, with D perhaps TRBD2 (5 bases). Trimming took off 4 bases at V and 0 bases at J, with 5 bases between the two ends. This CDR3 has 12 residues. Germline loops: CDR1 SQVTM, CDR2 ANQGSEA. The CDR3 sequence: CSVGESTDTQYF. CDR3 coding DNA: TGCAGCGTTGGGGAGAGCACAGATACGCAGTATTTT.

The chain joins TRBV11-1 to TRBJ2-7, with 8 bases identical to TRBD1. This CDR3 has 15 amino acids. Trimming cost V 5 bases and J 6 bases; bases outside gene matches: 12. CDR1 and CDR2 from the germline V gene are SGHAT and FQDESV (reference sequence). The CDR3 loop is CASSLLGQGAGEQYF. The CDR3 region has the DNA TGTGCCAGCAGCCTCCTCGGGCAGGGGGCTGGCGAGCAGTACTTC. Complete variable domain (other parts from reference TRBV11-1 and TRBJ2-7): EAEVAQSPRYKITEKSQAVAFWCDPISGHATLYWYRQILGQGPELLVQFQDESVVDDSQLPKDRFSAERLKGVDSTLKIQPAELGDSAMYLCASSLLGQGAGEQYFGPGTRLTVT.

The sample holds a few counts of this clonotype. CDR3 nucleotide sequence: TGTGCCAGCAGCCGAGGACAGGGGGCTTTCGAATTAAATGGCTACACCTTC. Translated, it gives CASSRGQGAFELNGYTF. The chain joins TRBV7-9 to TRBJ1-2, with TRBD1 matching over 11 bases. J was trimmed by 6 bases and V by 5 bases; bases with no gene match: 14. CDR3 length: 17 residues. In germline, CDR1 is SEHNR, CDR2 FQNEAQ (reference sequence).

As DNA, the CDR3 is TGTGCCAGCGGCGGAGGACCCTACGGAGAGACCCAGTACTTC. This codes for CASGGGPYGETQYF. The chain combines TRBV12-3 or TRBV12-4 with TRBJ2-5; weak D call: TRBD2 (5 bases). This CDR3 comprises 14 residues. The ends were cut back, 8 bases at V and 4 bases at J, with 17 bases in the middle.

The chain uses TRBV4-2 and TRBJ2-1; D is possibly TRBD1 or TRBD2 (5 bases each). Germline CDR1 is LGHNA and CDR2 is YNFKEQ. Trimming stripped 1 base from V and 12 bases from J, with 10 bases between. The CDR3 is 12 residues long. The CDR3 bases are TGTGCCAGCAGCCAAGCCGGGGCGGGGCAGTTCTTC. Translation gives CASSQAGAGQFF.

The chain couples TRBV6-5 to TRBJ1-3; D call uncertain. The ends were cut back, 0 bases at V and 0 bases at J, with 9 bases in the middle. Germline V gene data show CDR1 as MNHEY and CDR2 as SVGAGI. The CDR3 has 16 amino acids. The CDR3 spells CASSYSGQISGNTIYF. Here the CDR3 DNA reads TGTGCCAGCAGTTACTCCGGCCAGATCTCTGGAAACACCATATATTTT.

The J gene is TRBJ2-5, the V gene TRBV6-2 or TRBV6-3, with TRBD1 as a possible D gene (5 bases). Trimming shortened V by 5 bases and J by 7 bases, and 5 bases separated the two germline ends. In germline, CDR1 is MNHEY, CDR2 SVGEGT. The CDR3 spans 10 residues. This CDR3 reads CASSDRTQYF. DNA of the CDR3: TGTGCCAGCAGTGACAGGACCCAGTACTTC.

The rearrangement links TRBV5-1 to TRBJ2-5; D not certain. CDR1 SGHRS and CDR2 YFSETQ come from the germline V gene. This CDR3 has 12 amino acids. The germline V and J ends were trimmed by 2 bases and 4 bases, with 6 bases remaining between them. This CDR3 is CASSLKGETQYF. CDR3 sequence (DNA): TGCGCCAGCAGCTTAAAGGGAGAGACCCAGTACTTC.

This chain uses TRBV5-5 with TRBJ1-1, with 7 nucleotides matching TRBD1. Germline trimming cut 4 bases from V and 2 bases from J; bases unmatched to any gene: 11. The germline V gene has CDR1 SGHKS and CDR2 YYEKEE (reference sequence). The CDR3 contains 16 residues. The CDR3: CASSIAPGQPNTEAFF. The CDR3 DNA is TGTGCCAGCAGCATCGCCCCGGGACAGCCTAACACTGAAGCTTTCTTT.

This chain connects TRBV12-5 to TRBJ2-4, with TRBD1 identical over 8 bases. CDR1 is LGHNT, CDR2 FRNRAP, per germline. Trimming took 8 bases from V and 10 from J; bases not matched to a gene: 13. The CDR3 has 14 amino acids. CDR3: CASSSPGQGAIQYF. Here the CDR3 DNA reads TGTGCTAGTTCTAGCCCGGGGCAGGGGGCAATTCAGTACTTC.

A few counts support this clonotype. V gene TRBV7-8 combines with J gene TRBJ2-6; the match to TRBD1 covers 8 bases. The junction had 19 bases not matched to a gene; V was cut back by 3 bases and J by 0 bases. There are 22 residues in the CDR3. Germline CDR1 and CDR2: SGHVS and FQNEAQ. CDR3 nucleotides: TGTGCCAGCAGCTTCTCCCGCTTTCCTGGACAGGGTGCCCCCTCTGGGGCCAACGTCCTGACTTTC. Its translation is CASSFSRFPGQGAPSGANVLTF.